This passage covers 27 T cell receptor beta chains from one sample sequenced in a study of blood T cell repertoires in COVID-19. Data came from immunoSEQ multiplex PCR; TCRdb stores just in-frame clones and leaves some out. The repertoire includes under 300,000 clones, 90% to 95% of them detected once, and 1.2% sits in the top ten. The specimen was PBMCs or T cells enriched from blood (not recorded which). The source of these receptors is a human donor in a cohort exposed to, infected with or recovered from COVID-19 (not recorded which). The donor label of this sample is uncertain.

This chain links TRBV19 with TRBJ1-1; D is unclear. The ends were cut back, 6 bases at V and 2 bases at J, with 10 bases in the middle. There are 13 residues in the CDR3. Per the germline V gene, CDR1 is LNHDA and CDR2 is SQIVND (reference sequence). The CDR3 is CASRSTSNTEAFF. In DNA, the CDR3 is TGTGCCAGTAGGAGCACCTCTAACACTGAAGCTTTCTTT.

The chain carries TRBV6-5 and TRBJ2-2; D is unclear. This CDR3 has 14 amino acids. With 2 bases removed from V and 0 bases from J, the gap between germline ends came to 4 bases. Germline assignment: CDR1 MNHEY and CDR2 SVGAGI. CDR3 amino acids: CASSYRANTGELFF. Written as DNA, the CDR3 is TGTGCCAGCAGTTACAGAGCGAACACCGGGGAGCTGTTTTTT.

The J gene is TRBJ1-6, the V gene TRBV6-4; D unresolved. In germline, CDR1 is MRHNA, CDR2 SNTAGT. The V gene lost 6 bases and the J gene lost 9 bases, with 15 bases spanning the gap. The CDR3 spans 14 residues. CDR3 coding DNA: TGTGCCAGCAGGGAGGCAGGCCTTGGTTCACCCCTCCACTTT. As protein: CASREAGLGSPLHF.

The V and J genes are TRBV19 and TRBJ2-7; 10 nucleotides match TRBD1. The CDR3 is 14 amino acids. CDR1 is LNHDA, CDR2 SQIVND, per germline (reference sequence). V dropped 4 bases and J dropped 2; count of bases not matched to a gene: 2. DNA of the CDR3: TGTGCCAGTAGTACGGGACAGGGGACCTACGAGCAGTACTTC. It yields the protein CASSTGQGTYEQYF.

This clone has only one observation. The rearrangement links TRBV9 to TRBJ1-2; no clear D gene. The germline gives CDR1 SGDLS, CDR2 YYNGEE. V gave up 6 bases and J gave up 3 bases, with 18 bases separating them. The CDR3 is made up of 15 amino acids. The CDR3 protein is CASIDPGLSDYGYTF. CDR3 nucleotides: TGTGCCAGCATCGATCCGGGATTGAGCGACTATGGCTACACCTTC.

The chain combines TRBV5-4 with TRBJ2-7; 9 positions match TRBD1. Looked up from germline, CDR1 is SGHNT and CDR2 is YYREEE (reference sequence). This CDR3 contains 17 residues. The junction had 14 bases not matched to a gene; V was cut back by 2 bases and J by 5 bases. CDR3: CASSFRGQGPSGDEQYF. CDR3 nucleotides: TGTGCCAGCAGCTTCCGGGGACAGGGTCCTTCTGGGGACGAGCAGTACTTC.

The chain uses TRBV9 and TRBJ2-2, with 8 bases that match TRBD2. V lost 0 bases to trimming and J lost 5 bases; unmatched junction nucleotides: 6. From germline, CDR1 is SGDLS and CDR2 YYNGEE. The CDR3 runs to 16 residues. CDR3 protein: CASSVGRTSRTGELFF. DNA of the CDR3: TGTGCCAGCAGCGTAGGGAGGACTAGCCGTACCGGGGAGCTGTTTTTT.

The V gene is TRBV7-3, the J gene TRBJ2-4, with D unresolved. The CDR3 contains 14 residues. The V end lost 1 base, the J end lost 5 bases, and 9 bases lay between the germline ends. Germline V gene lookup returns CDR1 SGHTA and CDR2 FQGTGA. The CDR3 DNA reads as TGTGCCAGCAGCTTAAACGGAGTGGAAAACATTCAGTACTTC. Its protein is CASSLNGVENIQYF.

V and J are TRBV18 and TRBJ1-1; perhaps TRBD1 as D (5 bases). V lost 5 bases and J lost 1, with 8 bases in between. The CDR3 is made up of 13 amino acids. CDR1 and CDR2 (germline): KGHSH, LQKENI. CDR3 DNA sequence: TGTGCCAGCTCAGCAGACAGGAACACTGAAGCTTTCTTT. It yields the protein CASSADRNTEAFF.

The J gene is TRBJ2-4, the V gene TRBV5-4, with TRBD2 identical over 11 bases. The CDR3 spans 15 residues. V was pared by 4 bases and J by 4 bases, with 4 bases of the junction left unmatched. Looked up from germline, CDR1 is SGHNT and CDR2 is YYREEE (reference sequence). CDR3 sequence reads: CASSTLAGEKNIQYF. As DNA, the CDR3 is TGTGCCAGCAGCACACTAGCGGGGGAAAAAAACATTCAGTACTTC.

The V gene is TRBV30, the J gene TRBJ1-3, with 8 nucleotides matching TRBD1. V dropped 3 bases and J dropped 0; count of bases not matched to a gene: 7. Germline CDR1 reads GTSNPN; CDR2 reads SVGIG (reference sequence). This CDR3 region has 16 residues. CDR3 DNA: TGTGCCTGGAGCGCCAGGGGGCTGGACTCTGGAAACACCATATATTTT. It specifies CAWSARGLDSGNTIYF.

The rearrangement joins TRBV19 to TRBJ1-1; the D gene is possibly TRBD1 (5 bases). With 5 bases removed from V and 0 bases from J, the gap between germline ends came to 7 bases. The length of the CDR3 is 13 residues. Germline-derived CDR1 and CDR2 are LNHDA and SQIVND (reference sequence). For the CDR3, the DNA is TGTGCCAGTAGTGCGACAGTGAACACTGAAGCTTTCTTT. The encoded protein is CASSATVNTEAFF. Full variable domain (missing parts from reference TRBV19 and TRBJ1-1): DGGITQSPKYLFRKEGQNVTLSCEQNLNHDAMYWYRQDPGQGLRLIYYSQIVNDFQKGDIAEGYSVSREKKESFPLTVTSAQKNPTAFYLCASSATVNTEAFFGQGTRLTVV.

Here the CDR3 reads CASSVSGVYNEQFF. CDR3 nucleotide sequence: TGTGCCAGCAGTGTTAGCGGGGTGTACAATGAGCAGTTCTTC. The rearrangement joins TRBV2 to TRBJ2-1, with 8 bases fitting TRBD2. Trimming cost V 4 bases and J 4 bases; bases outside gene matches: 3. The CDR3 is 14 amino acids. Germline V gene sequence: CDR1 SNHLY, CDR2 FYNNEI.

The V call is TRBV9, the J call TRBJ1-6, with 10 bases fitting TRBD1. Germline assignment: CDR1 SGDLS and CDR2 YYNGEE. V shed 3 bases, J shed 6 bases, and the junction held 3 bases outside the gene matches. The CDR3 spans 15 residues. The DNA of the CDR3 is TGTGCCAGCAGCGGAGGGACAGGGGCTAATTCACCCCTCCACTTT. It codes for CASSGGTGANSPLHF.

The rearrangement joins TRBV11-2 to TRBJ1-1; D is unclear. The V end lost 1 base, the J end lost 11 bases, and 5 bases lay between the germline ends. Germline V gives CDR1 SGHAT, CDR2 FQNNGV. The CDR3 length is 10 residues. The CDR3 region is CASSLVGAFF. The CDR3 DNA reads TGTGCCAGCAGCTTAGTCGGGGCTTTCTTT.

The chain has TRBV18 and TRBJ1-1; D is uncertain. The V gene lost 2 bases and the J gene lost 6 bases, with 10 bases spanning the gap. The CDR3 runs to 13 residues. The V gene's germline CDR1 is KGHSH and CDR2 LQKENI. CDR3 bases: TGTGCCAGCTCACCATCGAGGCGCGCTGAAGCTTTCTTT. This translates into CASSPSRRAEAFF.

This sequence joins TRBV7-2 and TRBJ2-3, with 13 bases identical to TRBD2. The J segment lost 9 bases and the V segment lost 5 bases, leaving 8 bases of the junction unmatched. Per the germline V gene, CDR1 is SGHTA and CDR2 is FQGNSA. This CDR3 has 15 residues. This chain's CDR3 is CASSLTSGGARTQYF. In DNA form, the CDR3 reads TGTGCCAGCAGCCTTACTAGCGGGGGGGCAAGAACGCAGTATTTT.

The chain carries TRBV4-1 and TRBJ2-2, with TRBD2 as a possible D gene (6 bases). Trimming left V 3 bases short and J 11 bases short, with 22 bases between. Germline assignment: CDR1 MGHRA and CDR2 YSYEKL. CDR3 length: 16 residues. The CDR3 here is CASSQGPWKRADELFF. The DNA of the CDR3 is TGCGCCAGCAGCCAGGGGCCGTGGAAGCGGGCGGACGAGCTGTTTTTT.

This rearrangement joins TRBV27 to TRBJ1-2; 10 nucleotides align to TRBD1. J lost 7 bases, V lost 3 bases, and 11 bases had no gene match. The CDR3 totals 16 residues. Germline CDR1 is MNHEY and CDR2 is SMNVEV (reference sequence). The CDR3 nucleotides read TGTGCCAGCAGTTTCGGGACAGGGGTCTCCTACGGTGGCTACACCTTC. Translated, it gives CASSFGTGVSYGGYTF.

This clone was picked up one time. The V call is TRBV7-8, the J call TRBJ2-3, with 9 nucleotides matching TRBD2. Germline V lookup: CDR1 SGHVS, CDR2 FQNEAQ. The length of the CDR3 is 15 residues. Trimming took 1 base from V and 2 from J; bases not matched to a gene: 1. The CDR3 bases are TGTGCCAGCAGCTTAGGACTAGCGGCCACAGATACGCAGTATTTT. Protein: CASSLGLAATDTQYF. The entire variable domain, with the rest obtained from reference TRBV7-8 and TRBJ2-3, is as follows: GAGVSQSPRYKVAKRGQDVALRCDPISGHVSLFWYQQALGQGPEFLTYFQNEAQLDKSGLPSDRFFAERPEGSVSTLKIQRTQQEDSAVYLCASSLGLAATDTQYFGPGTRLTVL.

This chain links TRBV4-2 with TRBJ1-1, with D hard to call. The V and J ends lost 1 base and 5 bases respectively, with 20 bases between them. CDR1 and CDR2 from the germline V gene are LGHNA and YNFKEQ. This CDR3 is 17 amino acids long. The CDR3 here is CASSQGQAVRGGTEAFF. The CDR3 nucleotides are TGTGCCAGCAGCCAAGGGCAGGCGGTCCGGGGAGGAACTGAAGCTTTCTTT.

This chain uses TRBV7-2 with TRBJ2-2; 7 nucleotides match TRBD1. Germline CDR1 SGHTA, CDR2 FQGNSA. There are 17 residues in the CDR3. Trimming removed 3 bases from V and 2 bases from J; junction bases left unmatched: 9. CDR3 sequence reads: CASSFTGTDINTGELFF. CDR3 nucleotide sequence: TGTGCCAGCAGCTTCACCGGGACAGACATTAACACCGGGGAGCTGTTTTTT.

V gene TRBV5-5 combines with J gene TRBJ1-2; maybe TRBD1 (5 bases). Germline V gene data show CDR1 as SGHKS and CDR2 as YYEKEE (reference sequence). With 2 bases removed from V and 4 bases from J, the gap between germline ends came to 21 bases. CDR3 length: 17 residues. As DNA, the CDR3 is TGTGCCAGCAGCTTCAGGGAAACCTCCATTTCTAGCTATGGCTACACCTTC. The encoded protein is CASSFRETSISSYGYTF.

V and J are TRBV5-1 and TRBJ1-1; D is ambiguous. Trimming removed 4 bases at V and 5 bases at J, with 15 bases between. CDR3 length: 14 residues. Germline V gene sequence: CDR1 SGHRS, CDR2 YFSETQ. CDR3 bases: TGCGCCAGCAGCCCGACCAGAGGAATAACTGAAGCTTTCTTT. It is translated as CASSPTRGITEAFF. Based on the CDR3 plus reference TRBV5-1 and TRBJ1-1, the full variable domain is KAGVTQTPRYLIKTRGQQVTLSCSPISGHRSVSWYQQTPGQGLQFLFEYFSETQRNKGNFPGRFSGRQFSNSRSEMNVSTLELGDSALYLCASSPTRGITEAFFGQGTRLTVV.

The chain employs TRBV19 and TRBJ1-3, with D tentatively TRBD1 (6 bases). V was trimmed by 5 bases and J by 0 bases, leaving 11 bases between them. The CDR3 is made up of 15 amino acids. Germline V gene data show CDR1 as LNHDA and CDR2 as SQIVND (reference sequence). The CDR3 nucleotides are TGTGCCAGTAGTGCATCAGGGGACTCTGGAAACACCATATATTTT. Translation: CASSASGDSGNTIYF.

The rearrangement links TRBV7-9 to TRBJ1-3; TRBD1 is a possible D gene (6 bases). The CDR3 spans 16 residues. V was pared by 5 bases and J by 0 bases, with 14 bases between. Germline CDR1 is SEHNR and CDR2 is FQNEAQ (reference sequence). CDR3 protein: CASSEDRRSSGNTIYF. The CDR3 DNA sequence: TGTGCCAGCAGCGAAGACAGGAGATCCTCTGGAAACACCATATATTTT.

The chain joins TRBV6-5 to TRBJ2-7, with 9 positions matching TRBD2. This CDR3 is 15 amino acids long. Germline trimming cut 5 bases from V and 0 bases from J; bases unmatched to any gene: 5. Germline V gene sequence: CDR1 MNHEY, CDR2 SVGAGI. The CDR3 nucleotides are TGTGCCAGCAGTAGGGGACTAGCATACTCCTACGAGCAGTACTTC. Protein product: CASSRGLAYSYEQYF.